The 13 T cell receptor beta chains listed next were all sequenced from one sample in a study of T cells in Graves' hyperthyroidism and ophthalmopathy. Amplification of TCR beta CDR3 regions was performed using RNA transcripts as template. TCR CDR3 regions were first amplified by RT-PCR with HTBI primers. TCRdb re-derived calls from the multiplex PCR reads in MiXCR, one entry per CDR3 protein. Altogether about 520,000 distinct CDR3 sequences are present, roughly 24% being singletons, with the ten largest covering roughly 12%. Input material: blood. The source is a woman in her twenties or thirties with Graves' ophthalmopathy.

This clonotype was found many times. The chain joins TRBV20-1 to TRBJ1-1; TRBD1 matches 11 bases. Germline-derived CDR1 and CDR2 are DFQATT and SNEGSKA (reference sequence). The V gene end was trimmed by 5 bases and the J gene end by 3 bases; junction bases not matched to a gene: 8. This CDR3 spans 15 amino acids. CDR3 bases: TGCAGTGCTCCCGGACAGGGGGCCCCGTACACTGAAGCTTTCTTT. Protein product: CSAPGQGAPYTEAFF.

This clonotype was detected a few times. CDR3 sequence reads: CSARGDRSPRVTGELFF. The CDR3 DNA reads TGCAGTGCTAGAGGCGACAGAAGTCCTCGGGTCACCGGGGAGCTGTTTTTT. The V call is TRBV20-1, the J call TRBJ2-2, with a possible D match to TRBD1 (5 bases). Trimming left V 1 base short and J 4 bases short, with 19 bases between. CDR3 length equals 17 residues. From germline, CDR1 is DFQATT and CDR2 SNEGSKA (reference sequence).

This clonotype came up many times. The rearrangement uses TRBV24-1 and TRBJ1-1, with D unresolved. The CDR3 covers 13 residues. Trimming took off 4 bases at V and 5 bases at J, with 10 bases between the two ends. Germline CDR1 KGHDR, CDR2 SFDVKD. In DNA form, the CDR3 reads TGTGCCACCAGTGACCATGAATCGACTGAAGCTTTCTTT. Translated: CATSDHESTEAFF.

The sample holds many counts of this clonotype. The chain carries TRBV7-2 and TRBJ2-5; D may be TRBD2 (7 bases). CDR3 size: 15 residues. V lost 1 base, J lost 2 bases, and 11 bases lay in between. CDR1 is SGHTA and CDR2 is FQGNSA in the germline V gene. CDR3 residues: CASSLGRGPQETQYF. CDR3 sequence (DNA): TGTGCCAGCAGCTTAGGGCGGGGGCCACAAGAGACCCAGTACTTC.

This clonotype was counted many times. The chain carries TRBV5-1 and TRBJ1-2; 7 nucleotides agree with TRBD1. This CDR3 has 13 amino acids. V trimming: 4 bases; J trimming: 6 bases; junction bases outside the gene matches: 6. The germline V gene encodes CDR1 SGHRS and CDR2 YFSETQ. The CDR3 region is CASSVTGWDGYTF. The CDR3 region has the DNA TGCGCCAGCAGCGTGACAGGGTGGGATGGCTACACCTTC.

This clonotype was detected a few times. The chain uses TRBV24-1 and TRBJ2-5; the D is unclear. The CDR3 contains 14 residues. The germline V and J ends were trimmed by 6 bases and 3 bases, with 13 bases remaining between them. Per the germline V gene, CDR1 is KGHDR and CDR2 is SFDVKD. CDR3: CATSSHGAEETQYF. The DNA for the CDR3 is TGTGCCACCAGTTCCCACGGTGCGGAAGAGACCCAGTACTTC.

This clonotype showed up many times. This chain connects TRBV12-3 or TRBV12-4 to TRBJ2-2; TRBD1 matches 8 bases. There are 14 residues in the CDR3. V lost 5 bases, J lost 7 bases, and 6 bases stayed unmatched. CDR3 residues: CASSTLDRGGELFF. The CDR3, as DNA: TGTGCCAGCAGTACACTTGACAGGGGCGGGGAGCTGTTTTTT.

This clonotype was counted at least ten times. The V and J genes are TRBV11-2 and TRBJ2-2; D may be TRBD2 (6 bases). V dropped 5 bases and J dropped 7 bases, with 17 bases sitting between them. From germline, CDR1 is SGHAT and CDR2 FQNNGV. This CDR3 region has 15 residues. The CDR3 coding sequence is TGTGCCAGCAGCCCCCGAGGAGGGCGGAACGGGGAGCTGTTTTTT. As protein: CASSPRGGRNGELFF.

This clonotype was recorded many times. CDR3 residues: CSASTGGNTEAFF. The CDR3 DNA follows: TGCAGTGCGTCGACAGGTGGAAACACTGAAGCTTTCTTT. The rearrangement joins TRBV20-1 to TRBJ1-1; tentatively, D is TRBD1 (6 bases). V was shortened by 6 bases and J by 2 bases, with 13 bases between the two germline ends. The CDR3 has 13 residues. The V gene's germline CDR1 is DFQATT and CDR2 SNEGSKA (reference sequence).

This clonotype was counted at least ten times. V gene TRBV19 combines with J gene TRBJ1-1, with D perhaps matching TRBD1 (5 bases). The CDR3 runs to 13 residues. Germline V gives CDR1 LNHDA, CDR2 SQIVND (reference sequence). Deletions cut 2 bases from V and 5 bases from J, with 9 bases between. CDR3 protein: CASSIQGGTEAFF. CDR3 bases: TGTGCCAGTAGTATACAGGGCGGGACTGAAGCTTTCTTT. The full variable domain, in which reference TRBV19 and TRBJ1-1 provide the parts outside the CDR3, is DGGITQSPKYLFRKEGQNVTLSCEQNLNHDAMYWYRQDPGQGLRLIYYSQIVNDFQKGDIAEGYSVSREKKESFPLTVTSAQKNPTAFYLCASSIQGGTEAFFGQGTRLTVV.

The rearrangement links TRBV7-2 to TRBJ2-5; 7 bases agree with TRBD2. Germline trimming cut 4 bases from V and 2 bases from J; bases unmatched to any gene: 4. The CDR3 is 14 amino acids. Germline V CDR1 and CDR2: SGHTA, FQGNSA. The DNA for the CDR3 is TGTGCCAGCAGCTCGCGGACTAGACAAGAGACCCAGTACTTC. It is translated as CASSSRTRQETQYF.

The V gene is TRBV11-2, the J gene TRBJ2-6; the D call may be TRBD1 or TRBD2 (5 bases each). The V gene's germline CDR1 is SGHAT and CDR2 FQNNGV. Trimming removed 3 bases at V and 0 bases at J, with 18 bases between. The CDR3 contains 19 residues. CDR3 amino acids: CASSFRVGTADSGANVLTF. For the CDR3, the DNA is TGTGCCAGCAGCTTCAGGGTGGGGACCGCCGACTCTGGGGCCAACGTCCTGACTTTC.

The sample holds many counts of this clonotype. This rearrangement joins TRBV20-1 to TRBJ2-7; no definite D call. The germline V gene encodes CDR1 DFQATT and CDR2 SNEGSKA (reference sequence). The CDR3 sequence is 9 residues long. V was clipped by 4 bases and J by 4 bases, with 2 bases between them. This chain's CDR3 is CSATYEQYF. In DNA form, the CDR3 reads TGCAGTGCTACGTACGAGCAGTACTTC.